The clone carrying this T cell receptor (beta chain) was counted at least ten times. Trimming cost V 3 bases and J 2 bases; bases outside gene matches: 3. This CDR3 is built from 14 residues. Germline assignment: CDR1 SQVTM and CDR2 ANQGSEA. Expressed TCRB transcripts got sequenced, as all isolated RNA was reverse transcribed. TCRdb keeps only in-frame clones here, not all; method: immunoSEQ multiplex PCR. Of more than 130,000 clones listed, less than 9% are singletons. The sample comes from a study of beta chain features in type 1 diabetes. Sequences were obtained from central memory CD4+ T cells from blood. This chain uses TRBV29-1 with TRBJ2-4; 8 bases match TRBD2. This TCR was sampled from a woman aged 25 to 39 in good health. The CDR3 is CSVEVSGTKNIQYF. DNA of the CDR3: TGCAGCGTTGAGGTTAGCGGGACCAAAAACATTCAGTACTTC.